This TCR beta chain is from a study of T cell responses to AZD1222 COVID-19 vaccine. CDR1 and CDR2 (germline): MNHEY, SVGEGT. The CDR3 sequence is 12 residues long. Trimming stripped 6 bases from V and 3 bases from J, with 9 bases between. Produced via immunoSEQ multiplex PCR; TCRdb's table is partial and in-frame only. Found here are 150,000 or so clones, over 90% of them singletons; the top ten hold about 5.1%. The sequence derives from an adult in good health. This material consisted of peripheral blood, taken on day 0 of AZD1222 vaccination. The chain links TRBV6-2 or TRBV6-3 to TRBJ2-7; weak D call: TRBD2 (5 bases). The CDR3 protein is CASSIGDYEQYF. In nucleotides, the CDR3 is TGTGCCAGCAGCATCGGGGACTACGAGCAGTACTTC.